This T cell receptor (beta chain) was documented in a study of identical twins. Unmatched junction bases numbered 7, after V lost 6 bases and J lost 6 bases. The CDR3 loop spans 14 amino acids. Germline lookup yields CDR1 KGHSH and CDR2 LQKENI. In TCRdb, the 5' RACE reads were re-called with MiXCR into one record per CDR3 protein. The table includes 500,000 or so distinct CDR3 sequences, approximately 22% detected once. The sample also formed part of further work on T cells expressing NK-cell markers. That source adds: All TCR beta repertoires analysed originated from sorted CD3+CD56+NKG2C+, CD3+CD56+NKG2C- and CD3+CD56-NKG2C+ T cells. The authors sequenced eight donors, of whom seven were HCMV-seropositive and one was seronegative. There remained a lack of clarity about HCMV specificity of expanded NKG2C+ T cell clones.

The TCR originated in a woman aged 18 to 35 in good health. The rearrangement joins TRBV18 to TRBJ2-2; 7 bases fit TRBD2. Specimen: CD4+ T cells sorted from blood. CDR3 loop: CASSLTSSSGELFF. The CDR3 DNA sequence: TGTGCCAGCTCGCTGACTAGCTCTTCCGGGGAGCTGTTTTTT.